This T cell receptor (beta chain) stems from a study of T-cell reconstitution after alpha-beta-depleted transplantation in children. Unique molecular identifiers were used in preparing the TCRbeta library. TCRdb passed the PCR reads through MiXCR, listing each CDR3 protein once. Among 330,000 or so distinct CDR3 sequences listed, about a tenth were seen once. This CDR3 region has 15 residues. The V gene lost 3 bases and the J gene lost 0 bases, with 10 bases spanning the gap. This TCR was recovered from a human donor who donated a stem cell graft to a child with acute lymphoblastic leukemia. The sequencing used PBMCs from the stem cell graft donor, collected from the stem cell graft. The chain combines TRBV12-3 or TRBV12-4 with TRBJ2-3; D is perhaps TRBD2 (7 bases). CDR3 residues: CASSFRGGSTDTQYF. DNA of the CDR3: TGTGCCAGCAGTTTCCGCGGGGGCAGCACAGATACGCAGTATTTT.